What follows are 7 T cell receptor beta chains derived from one specimen sequenced in a study of blood T cell repertoires in COVID-19. The method was immunoSEQ multiplex PCR; TCRdb's version includes in-frame clones alone and lacks a portion of them. The table shows approximately 270,000 clones, with roughly 85% occurring only once. Specimen: peripheral blood. These receptors were collected from a man younger than 35 with active or convalescent COVID-19.

The chain combines TRBV19 with TRBJ2-5; 11 bases are shared with TRBD1. Germline loops: CDR1 LNHDA, CDR2 SQIVND (reference sequence). CDR3 length: 15 residues. The ends lost 5 bases at V and 5 bases at J; junction bases unmatched: 7. The CDR3 spells CASSSRTGGAETQYF. CDR3 sequence (DNA): TGTGCCAGTAGTTCCCGGACAGGGGGCGCGGAGACCCAGTACTTC. Together with reference TRBV19 and TRBJ2-5, the CDR3 gives the full variable domain: DGGITQSPKYLFRKEGQNVTLSCEQNLNHDAMYWYRQDPGQGLRLIYYSQIVNDFQKGDIAEGYSVSREKKESFPLTVTSAQKNPTAFYLCASSSRTGGAETQYFGPGTRLLVL.

The chain carries TRBV7-9 and TRBJ2-3; TRBD2 might be the D (5 bases). The V and J ends lost 0 bases and 3 bases respectively, with 13 bases between them. The CDR3 contains 16 residues. Germline assignment: CDR1 SEHNR and CDR2 FQNEAQ (reference sequence). CDR3 sequence (DNA): TGTGCCAGCAGCTTAGCCGAGGGCTCGGCGACAGATACGCAGTATTTT. Translation: CASSLAEGSATDTQYF.

This clone was detected only once. This chain connects TRBV3-1 (or the pseudogene TRBV3-2) to TRBJ2-7, with TRBD1 matching 8 bases. This CDR3 is built from 13 residues. V lost 5 bases to trimming and J lost 7 bases; unmatched junction nucleotides: 7. Germline values: CDR1 LGHDT, CDR2 YNNKEL (reference sequence). As DNA, the CDR3 is TGTGCCAGCAGCAGACAGGGGTGGCGGGAGCAGTACTTC. Amino acids: CASSRQGWREQYF.

V and J are TRBV27 and TRBJ2-1; D is possibly TRBD1 (6 bases). V lost 3 bases, J lost 10 bases, and 13 bases lay in between. CDR1 MNHEY and CDR2 SMNVEV come from the germline V gene (reference sequence). CDR3 length equals 13 residues. The CDR3 DNA is TGTGCCAGCAGTTTTTTGTCCGACAGGGAGCAGTTCTTC. Translating gives CASSFLSDREQFF.

V is TRBV5-6 and J is TRBJ2-5; perhaps TRBD1 as D (5 bases). CDR1 is SGHDT, CDR2 YYEEEE, per germline. V was shortened by 0 bases and J by 2 bases, with 8 bases between the two germline ends. CDR3 length equals 14 residues. The CDR3: CASSLGAGQETQYF. The CDR3 nucleotides read TGTGCCAGCAGCTTGGGTGCAGGGCAAGAGACCCAGTACTTC.

The rearrangement uses TRBV29-1 and TRBJ1-1, with 8 bases that match TRBD1. J was trimmed by 2 bases and V by 4 bases; bases with no gene match: 6. The CDR3 is 14 amino acids. Per germline, CDR1 SQVTM and CDR2 ANQGSEA. The CDR3 protein is CSVGLAGGNTEAFF. In DNA, the CDR3 is TGCAGCGTTGGCCTGGCAGGGGGCAACACTGAAGCTTTCTTT.

The rearrangement joins TRBV11-2 to TRBJ2-5; weak D call: TRBD2 (5 bases). The CDR3 length is 14 residues. Looked up from germline, CDR1 is SGHAT and CDR2 is FQNNGV. Deletions cut 1 base from V and 9 bases from J, with 15 bases between. CDR3 region: CASSLVGRGWSQYF. The CDR3 coding sequence is TGTGCCAGCAGCTTAGTGGGCCGAGGGTGGTCCCAGTACTTC.